This TCR beta chain stems from a study of T cell repertoires in cytomegalovirus infection. About the study: The public TCR beta signatures pointed to both CMV infection and matching HLA type.

Germline CDR1 is MNHEY and CDR2 is SVGAGI. V lost 0 bases, J lost 4 bases, and 13 bases lay in between. There are 16 residues in the CDR3. Study conclusions and caveats: The ex vivo response was dominated by HLA-C-restricted CMV-specific TCR beta clonotypes. Based on cumulative public TCR beta family frequency, carriers of CMV plus the relevant HLA were identified.

TCRdb re-called the reads with MiXCR, one entry per CDR3 protein. The sample contains hundreds of thousands of distinct CDR3 sequences, 11% of which appear only once. About this clonotype: The antigen remains unidentified.

The sequencing sample was made of PBMCs. V is TRBV6-5 and J is TRBJ1-5, with D maybe TRBD1 (6 bases). This sequence was found in a human donor in good health (CMV status not recorded). Some clones in this sample may be carry-over from other donors' samples. CDR3 coding DNA: TGTGCCAGCAGTTACTCGGGTGGGGGGACAAATCAGCCCCAGCATTTT. Encoded protein: CASSYSGGGTNQPQHF.